This entry features one T cell receptor beta chain sequence. Its specificity is not known. This record belongs to a study of cytomegalovirus exposure and HLA in healthy donors. Study summary: The same platform was used for the roughly 120 validation repertoires as for the 650 to 700 first-cohort repertoires, as reported in a later analysis.

Only in-frame clones appear in the TCRdb table, and some are missing; sequencing was by immunoSEQ multiplex PCR. This table holds around 400,000 clones, just over 85% found once. Study-wide findings and caveats: Overall, 164 TCR beta chains were annotated as cytomegalovirus-associated.

V lost 3 bases and J lost 5, with 13 bases in between. CDR1 is SNHLY and CDR2 is FYNNEI in the germline V gene. CDR3 length: 14 residues. The gene calls are TRBV2 and TRBJ2-5; TRBD1 is a possible D gene (5 bases). This TCR was sampled from a woman between 18 and 29 years old in good health and CMV-seronegative. The sequencing sample was made of PBMCs. For the CDR3, the DNA is TGTGCCAGCAGTGAGATAGCAGGGCGTGAGACCCAGTACTTC. Translation: CASSEIAGRETQYF. The full variable domain, in which reference TRBV2 and TRBJ2-5 provide the parts outside the CDR3, is EPEVTQTPSHQVTQMGQEVILRCVPISNHLYFYWYRQILGQKVEFLVSFYNNEISEKSEIFDDQFSVERPDGSNFTLKIRSTKLEDSAMYFCASSEIAGRETQYFGPGTRLLVL.